A single sample is the source of the 20 T cell receptor beta chains below, sequenced in a study of T cell repertoires in cytomegalovirus infection. Via MiXCR, TCRdb re-called the reads, giving one row per CDR3 protein. The sample contains more than 150,000 distinct CDR3 sequences, approximately 19% of which appear only once. Sequenced sample: PBMCs. The receptor set was obtained from a human donor in good health (CMV status not recorded). Some clones in this sample may be carry-over from other donors' samples.

This clonotype was picked up a small number of times. V usage is TRBV19 and J usage is TRBJ2-1, with a tentative D call TRBD2 (6 bases). This CDR3 is built from 14 residues. Germline loops: CDR1 LNHDA, CDR2 SQIVND (reference sequence). Trimming removed 3 bases from V and 7 bases from J, with 13 bases in between. The chain's CDR3 is CASSMVGLMNEQFF. CDR3 bases: TGTGCCAGTAGTATGGTTGGACTAATGAATGAGCAGTTCTTC.

This clonotype was counted only a few times. The chain couples TRBV7-3 to TRBJ1-4; D is undetermined. From germline, CDR1 is SGHTA and CDR2 FQGTGA. This CDR3 is built from 14 residues. Between the trimmed V and J ends, which lost 5 bases and 0 bases, there was a span of 7 bases. The CDR3, as DNA: TGTGCCAGCAGCGCACATCCAACTAATGAAAAACTGTTTTTT. Residues: CASSAHPTNEKLFF.

This clonotype has a handful of counts. The V call is TRBV5-4, the J call TRBJ2-7; TRBD1 aligns across 8 bases. Germline CDR1 and CDR2: SGHNT and YYREEE (reference sequence). CDR3 length: 12 amino acids. V lost 4 bases and J lost 9; bases outside the gene matches: 6. The CDR3 DNA reads as TGTGCCAGCAGCGCGACAGGGGCGGTGCAGTACTTC. Protein: CASSATGAVQYF.

The sample holds a few counts of this clonotype. This chain uses TRBV14 with TRBJ2-3, with a possible D match to TRBD2 (6 bases). Germline values: CDR1 SGHDN, CDR2 FVKESK. CDR3 length: 15 residues. V dropped 0 bases and J dropped 9 bases, with 16 bases sitting between them. CDR3 sequence (DNA): TGTGCCAGCAGCCAAGAATGGGGCGGGGACCCCACGCAGTATTTT. This codes for CASSQEWGGDPTQYF.

In its sample, this clonotype was seen many times. The chain is built from TRBV7-8 and TRBJ2-7; 9 bases line up with TRBD1. CDR1 SGHVS and CDR2 FQNEAQ come from the germline V gene. The J segment lost 4 bases and the V segment lost 7 bases, leaving 5 bases of the junction unmatched. The CDR3 is made up of 13 amino acids. CDR3 DNA sequence: TGTGCCAGCACCTGGGACAGGGTGTACGAGCAGTACTTC. Protein: CASTWDRVYEQYF.

This clonotype was observed at least ten times. This rearrangement joins TRBV6-1 to TRBJ2-2; 8 bases match TRBD1. This CDR3 has 15 residues. The junction had 7 bases not matched to a gene; V was cut back by 6 bases and J by 4 bases. Germline CDR1 MNHNS, CDR2 SASEGT. The CDR3 reads CASRGQGVGTGELFF. CDR3 nucleotide sequence: TGTGCCAGCAGAGGACAGGGTGTGGGCACCGGGGAGCTGTTTTTT.

By share, this clonotype ranks as medium-sized. In nucleotides, the CDR3 is TGTGCCACCAGTGAGGGGACTAGCGACGGCACAGATACGCAGTATTTT. It translates to CATSEGTSDGTDTQYF. The chain combines TRBV24-1 with TRBJ2-3; TRBD2 agrees at 10 bases. There are 16 residues in the CDR3. Trimming at V came to 4 bases and at J to 1 base, leaving 4 bases not matched to a gene. Looked up from germline, CDR1 is KGHDR and CDR2 is SFDVKD.

This clonotype was counted ten times or more. This rearrangement joins TRBV20-1 to TRBJ1-1; tentative D call: TRBD1 (6 bases). Per the germline V gene, CDR1 is DFQATT and CDR2 is SNEGSKA (reference sequence). Trimming removed 3 bases from V and 4 bases from J, with 12 bases in between. There are 13 residues in the CDR3. CDR3 region: CSASGGGPTEAFF. The CDR3 coding sequence is TGCAGTGCTAGTGGAGGGGGTCCCACTGAAGCTTTCTTT.

Comment on this clonotype: This could be a read error, since a much larger clone is one nucleotide away. The chain couples TRBV7-2 to TRBJ1-1, with unresolved D. This CDR3 contains 13 residues. Per the germline V gene, CDR1 is SGHTA and CDR2 is FQGNSA. The CDR3 DNA is TGTGCCAGCAACTTAGCTCACAGCACTGAAGCTTTCTTT. Protein: CASNLAHSTEAFF. The variable domain in full, completed from reference TRBV7-2 and TRBJ1-1, reads GAGVSQSPSNKVTEKGKDVELRCDPISGHTALYWYRQSLGQGLEFLIYFQGNSAPDKSGLPSDRFSAERTGGSVSTLTIQRTQQEDSAVYLCASNLAHSTEAFFGQGTRLTVV.

This clonotype was recorded at least ten times. This rearrangement joins TRBV6-1 to TRBJ2-1; 7 nucleotides match TRBD2. CDR1 is MNHNS and CDR2 is SASEGT in the germline V gene. V lost 4 bases to trimming and J lost 6 bases; unmatched junction nucleotides: 9. This CDR3 spans 15 amino acids. The CDR3 DNA reads as TGTGCCAGCAGTGCTGGGGGGGAGGTTTTCAATGAGCAGTTCTTC. As protein: CASSAGGEVFNEQFF.

This clonotype was seen ten or more times. This sequence joins TRBV7-8 and TRBJ1-3, with a weak D call TRBD1 (5 bases). Trimming pared 4 bases from V and 5 bases from J, leaving 15 bases between. Looked up from germline, CDR1 is SGHVS and CDR2 is FQNEAQ. CDR3 size: 15 residues. The CDR3 spells CASSSSGRARNTIYF. The CDR3 bases are TGTGCCAGCAGCTCGTCAGGGCGTGCTAGAAACACCATATATTTT.

This chain joins TRBV11-3 and TRBJ1-1, with TRBD1 matching 7 bases. The CDR3 totals 16 residues. V gave up 3 bases and J gave up 3 bases; unmatched junction bases: 10. Germline lookup yields CDR1 SGHNT and CDR2 YENEEA. As DNA, the CDR3 is TGTGCCAGCAGCTTGAGGACAGGTGGATGGGACACTGAAGCTTTCTTT. This codes for CASSLRTGGWDTEAFF.

The sample holds many counts of this clonotype. This chain uses TRBV7-8 with TRBJ1-2; TRBD1 agrees at 8 bases. This CDR3 spans 13 amino acids. The junction had 2 bases not matched to a gene; V was cut back by 5 bases and J by 3 bases. Germline V gives CDR1 SGHVS, CDR2 FQNEAQ. The CDR3 sequence: CASSPDRDYGYTF. The CDR3 DNA is TGTGCCAGCAGCCCGGACAGGGACTATGGCTACACCTTC.

This clonotype was seen at least ten times. The V gene is TRBV7-2, the J gene TRBJ2-1; D call uncertain. The V gene lost 2 bases and the J gene lost 3 bases, with 11 bases spanning the gap. CDR3 size: 15 residues. Germline V gives CDR1 SGHTA, CDR2 FQGNSA. CDR3 sequence: CASSLRQAIYNEQFF. As DNA, the CDR3 is TGTGCCAGCAGCTTAAGGCAGGCGATCTACAATGAGCAGTTCTTC.

This clonotype was recorded at least ten times. V gene TRBV12-3 or TRBV12-4 combines with J gene TRBJ2-1, with D hard to call. This CDR3 spans 12 amino acids. V was clipped by 10 bases and J by 0 bases, with 7 bases between them. CDR3 bases: TGTGCCACTATGAGCTCCTACAATGAGCAGTTCTTC. Residues: CATMSSYNEQFF.

This clonotype was detected ten times or more. V gene TRBV12-3 or TRBV12-4 combines with J gene TRBJ1-3, with unresolved D. CDR3 length: 15 amino acids. The V gene lost 1 base and the J gene lost 0 bases, with 7 bases spanning the gap. Written as DNA, the CDR3 is TGTGCCAGCAGTTTAGGGTCCGGCTCTGGAAACACCATATATTTT. Translation: CASSLGSGSGNTIYF.

This clonotype came up once. Germline is not matched at one junction end, which may reflect a read error. V and J are TRBV11-2 and TRBJ2-5; D not certain. The germline V gene has CDR1 SGHAT and CDR2 FQNNGV. The CDR3 sequence is 14 residues long. CDR3 in DNA: TGTGCCAGCAGCTTAGGTTCCAGGATAGAGACCCTGTACTTC. Its translation is CASSLGSRIETLYF.

This clonotype was observed many times. V is TRBV6-5 and J is TRBJ2-2, with 7 bases identical to TRBD1. V dropped 0 bases and J dropped 4; count of bases not matched to a gene: 5. Germline CDR1 is MNHEY and CDR2 is SVGAGI. The CDR3 is 16 amino acids. As DNA, the CDR3 is TGTGCCAGCAGTTACTCAGGCAGGGGGTCCACCGGGGAGCTGTTTTTT. As protein: CASSYSGRGSTGELFF.

There are a few counts of this clonotype. The chain links TRBV28 to TRBJ1-2; tentative D call: TRBD1 (5 bases). This CDR3 is 12 amino acids long. Germline CDR1 and CDR2: MDHEN and SYDVKM. V lost 5 bases to trimming and J lost 7 bases, with 11 bases between them. CDR3 sequence: CASSPIGGGYTF. CDR3 in DNA: TGTGCCAGCAGTCCTATCGGGGGTGGCTACACCTTC.

This clonotype was counted ten times or more. This chain connects TRBV28 to TRBJ2-7, with a possible D match to TRBD2 (6 bases). Germline loops: CDR1 MDHEN, CDR2 SYDVKM. The CDR3 is 17 residues long. Trimming took 0 bases from V and 0 from J, leaving 15 bases between them. This chain's CDR3 is CASSLWGGRGSSYEQYF. CDR3 nucleotides: TGTGCCAGCAGTTTATGGGGCGGGCGGGGAAGCTCCTACGAGCAGTACTTC. Full variable domain (outside the CDR3, taken from reference TRBV28 and TRBJ2-7): DVKVTQSSRYLVKRTGEKVFLECVQDMDHENMFWYRQDPGLGLRLIYFSYDVKMKEKGDIPEGYSVSREKKERFSLILESASTNQTSMYLCASSLWGGRGSSYEQYFGPGTRLTVT.